Listed below are T cell receptor beta chains from one sample, sequenced in a study of blood T cell repertoires in COVID-19. The protocol was immunoSEQ multiplex PCR, while the TCRdb copy is restricted to in-frame clones and leaves out a portion. The table lists over 350,000 clones, just over 90% of them singletons. Sequencing used PBMCs or T cells enriched from blood (not recorded which). The source is a woman aged 40 to 50 who had been exposed to COVID-19. CDR3s include the opening cysteine and the closing phenylalanine or tryptophan. The order of the fields is J gene, D gene, clone size, V gene, CDR3 protein, CDR3 DNA. D genes are given only for firm matches. The size of a clone is reported for some rows only, either as once, few or many, or as a class for expanded clones.

J: TRBJ2-6
D: -
size: -
V: TRBV5-5
CDR3: CASSPETTVSGANVLTF
DNA: TGTGCCAGCAGCCCCGAAACGACAGTTTCTGGGGCCAACGTCCTGACTTTC

J: TRBJ1-1
D: TRBD1
size: -
V: TRBV2
CDR3: CASTRRGDRNTEAFF
DNA: TGTGCCAGCACCCGGCGCGGGGACAGGAACACTGAAGCTTTCTTT

J: TRBJ2-1
D: -
size: few
V: TRBV18
CDR3: CASSPVSPRAGSYNEQFF
DNA: TGTGCCAGCTCACCGGTTAGCCCCAGGGCCGGATCCTACAATGAGCAGTTCTTC

J: TRBJ2-7
D: -
size: once
V: TRBV19
CDR3: CASSPQGGYEQYF
DNA: TGTGCCAGTAGCCCGCAGGGGGGCTACGAGCAGTACTTC

J: TRBJ1-6
D: TRBD1
size: -
V: TRBV11-1
CDR3: CASSPGQWNSPLHF
DNA: TGTGCCAGCAGCCCGGGACAGTGGAATTCACCCCTCCACTTT

J: TRBJ1-1
D: TRBD1
size: -
V: TRBV9
CDR3: CASSVLNRGTEAFF
DNA: TGTGCCAGCAGCGTTCTGAACAGGGGGACTGAAGCTTTCTTT

J: TRBJ1-1
D: TRBD1
size: -
V: TRBV30
CDR3: CAWSVGTGGTEAFF
DNA: TGTGCCTGGAGTGTGGGAACAGGGGGGACTGAAGCTTTCTTT

J: TRBJ2-7
D: -
size: -
V: TRBV29-1
CDR3: CSVEGAVNEQYF
DNA: TGCAGCGTTGAAGGGGCCGTGAACGAGCAGTACTTC

J: TRBJ1-1
D: -
size: -
V: TRBV5-4
CDR3: CASSLTPERMNTEAFF
DNA: TGTGCCAGCAGCTTGACTCCAGAGAGGATGAACACTGAAGCTTTCTTT

J: TRBJ2-2
D: TRBD1
size: -
V: TRBV19
CDR3: CASTAKTGATGELFF
DNA: TGTGCCAGTACGGCTAAAACAGGGGCCACCGGGGAGCTGTTTTTT

J: TRBJ2-1
D: -
size: -
V: TRBV12-3/TRBV12-4
CDR3: CASSSQGYNEQFF
DNA: TGTGCCAGCAGTTCCCAGGGGTACAATGAGCAGTTCTTC

J: TRBJ2-7
D: TRBD1
size: -
V: TRBV11-3
CDR3: CASSLAWDRDNSYEQYF
DNA: TGTGCCAGCAGCCTAGCCTGGGACAGAGATAACTCCTACGAGCAGTACTTC

J: TRBJ1-6
D: -
size: -
V: TRBV11-1
CDR3: CASSYGQLYNSPLHF
DNA: TGTGCCAGCAGCTACGGACAGCTCTATAATTCACCCCTCCACTTT

J: TRBJ1-2
D: TRBD1
size: -
V: TRBV27
CDR3: CASSPKPGQRSSNYGYTF
DNA: TGTGCCAGCAGTCCAAAACCGGGACAGAGATCGTCAAACTATGGCTACACCTTC

J: TRBJ2-2
D: -
size: -
V: TRBV7-9
CDR3: CASSLGTEYGELFF
DNA: TGTGCCAGCAGCTTAGGGACAGAATACGGGGAGCTGTTTTTT

J: TRBJ1-2
D: TRBD1
size: -
V: TRBV7-9
CDR3: CASSRRQGRLDGYTF
DNA: TGTGCCAGCAGCCGACGACAGGGACGGCTTGATGGCTACACCTTC

J: TRBJ1-2
D: -
size: -
V: TRBV29-1
CDR3: CSVEIAYGYTF
DNA: TGCAGCGTTGAAATAGCCTACGGCTACACCTTC

J: TRBJ2-6
D: TRBD2
size: -
V: TRBV7-2
CDR3: CASSLQAGGPGANVLTF
DNA: TGTGCCAGCAGCTTACAAGCGGGGGGGCCCGGGGCCAACGTCCTGACTTTC

J: TRBJ1-2
D: -
size: few
V: TRBV2
CDR3: CASRTERGQYGYTF
DNA: TGTGCCAGCAGAACCGAACGCGGACAATATGGCTACACCTTC

J: TRBJ2-3
D: -
size: -
V: TRBV11-3
CDR3: CASSLDQRDTDTQYF
DNA: TGTGCCAGCAGCTTAGACCAACGCGACACAGATACGCAGTATTTT

J: TRBJ1-1
D: -
size: -
V: TRBV14
CDR3: CASSRDRGMNTEAFF
DNA: TGTGCCAGCAGCCGAGACAGAGGAATGAACACTGAAGCTTTCTTT

J: TRBJ2-5
D: TRBD2
size: few
V: TRBV3-1/TRBV3-2
CDR3: CASSQEGLAFQETQYF
DNA: TGTGCCAGCAGCCAAGAGGGACTAGCCTTCCAAGAGACCCAGTACTTC

J: TRBJ1-1
D: TRBD1
size: -
V: TRBV9
CDR3: CASSLRTGLEAFF
DNA: TGTGCCAGCAGCCTACGGACAGGGCTTGAAGCTTTCTTT

J: TRBJ1-5
D: -
size: -
V: TRBV3-1/TRBV3-2
CDR3: CASSSREDQPQHF
DNA: TGTGCCAGCAGCTCCCGGGAGGATCAGCCCCAGCATTTT

J: TRBJ2-1
D: -
size: -
V: TRBV3-1/TRBV3-2
CDR3: CASSQQGNEQFF
DNA: TGTGCCAGCAGCCAACAGGGGAATGAGCAGTTCTTC

J: TRBJ2-7
D: TRBD2
size: -
V: TRBV6-5
CDR3: CASSYSGLAGTYEQYF
DNA: TGTGCCAGCAGTTACTCTGGGCTAGCGGGGACCTACGAGCAGTACTTC

J: TRBJ2-2
D: -
size: few
V: TRBV11-3
CDR3: CASSLSGETGELFF
DNA: TGTGCCAGCAGCTTGAGTGGTGAAACCGGGGAGCTGTTTTTT

J: TRBJ1-3
D: TRBD1
size: -
V: TRBV30
CDR3: CAWGRPGGASGNTIYF
DNA: TGTGCCTGGGGACGTCCAGGGGGCGCCTCCGGAAACACCATATATTTT

J: TRBJ1-5
D: -
size: -
V: TRBV5-4
CDR3: CASSLAGIGQPQHF
DNA: TGTGCCAGCAGCTTGGCAGGGATTGGCCAGCCCCAGCATTTT

J: TRBJ2-2
D: -
size: -
V: TRBV14
CDR3: CASSQDRDWLNTGELFF
DNA: TGTGCCAGCAGCCAAGATAGGGACTGGCTGAACACCGGGGAGCTGTTTTTT

J: TRBJ2-5
D: -
size: -
V: TRBV19
CDR3: CASSRQETQYF
DNA: TGTGCCAGTAGCAGGCAAGAGACCCAGTACTTC

J: TRBJ2-7
D: -
size: -
V: TRBV25-1
CDR3: CASRGGPYEQYF
DNA: TGTGCCAGCAGGGGGGGGCCTTACGAGCAGTACTTC

J: TRBJ1-1
D: TRBD1
size: -
V: TRBV7-8
CDR3: CASSARQGNTEAFF
DNA: TGTGCCAGCAGCGCGCGACAGGGGAACACTGAAGCTTTCTTT

J: TRBJ2-1
D: TRBD2
size: -
V: TRBV7-8
CDR3: CASSLSSGGRAVNEQFF
DNA: TGTGCCAGCAGCTTATCTTCAGGCGGGAGGGCCGTCAATGAGCAGTTCTTC

J: TRBJ2-1
D: TRBD2
size: -
V: TRBV11-1
CDR3: CASSQLLRWGGNEQFF
DNA: TGTGCCAGCAGCCAGTTACTTCGGTGGGGGGGTAATGAGCAGTTCTTC

J: TRBJ2-7
D: TRBD2
size: -
V: TRBV5-1
CDR3: CASSPGTSGGNEQYF
DNA: TGCGCCAGCAGCCCAGGGACTAGCGGGGGGAACGAGCAGTACTTC

J: TRBJ2-7
D: TRBD2
size: once
V: TRBV5-1
CDR3: CASSLVATSSEQYF
DNA: TGCGCCAGCAGCTTGGTGGCGACTAGCTCGGAGCAGTACTTC

J: TRBJ2-2
D: TRBD1
size: -
V: TRBV7-3
CDR3: CASSLNRGYTGELFF
DNA: TGTGCCAGCAGCTTAAACAGGGGGTACACCGGGGAGCTGTTTTTT

J: TRBJ2-7
D: TRBD1
size: -
V: TRBV28
CDR3: CASSPTGTGRSYEQYF
DNA: TGTGCCAGCAGCCCCACCGGGACAGGGAGGTCCTACGAGCAGTACTTC

J: TRBJ1-2
D: -
size: -
V: TRBV19
CDR3: CASRDSTSGGLNYGYTF
DNA: TGTGCCAGTAGAGACTCCACCTCGGGGGGACTTAACTATGGCTACACCTTC

J: TRBJ1-6
D: TRBD1
size: -
V: TRBV7-3
CDR3: CASSFTGTENSPLHF
DNA: TGTGCCAGCAGCTTCACAGGGACAGAGAATTCACCCCTCCACTTT

J: TRBJ2-3
D: -
size: -
V: TRBV24-1
CDR3: CATSDSAVVSTDTQYF
DNA: TGTGCCACCAGTGATTCTGCAGTGGTTAGCACAGATACGCAGTATTTT

J: TRBJ1-1
D: -
size: -
V: TRBV19
CDR3: CASRRSGVGTEAFF
DNA: TGTGCCAGTAGGAGATCAGGGGTCGGGACTGAAGCTTTCTTT

J: TRBJ2-5
D: TRBD2
size: -
V: TRBV5-1
CDR3: CASSLSLAGPRQETQYF
DNA: TGCGCCAGCAGCTTGAGTCTAGCGGGTCCCAGGCAAGAGACCCAGTACTTC